This TCR beta chain appears in the sequencing data of a study of blood T cell repertoires in COVID-19. The CDR3 loop spans 14 amino acids. The V and J ends lost 6 bases and 4 bases respectively, with 12 bases between them. The germline V gene has CDR1 MNHEY and CDR2 SVGAGI. Profiled with immunoSEQ multiplex PCR; TCRdb holds only in-frame clones, not every one. The sample has 140,000 or so clones; around 84% are singletons. The chain is built from TRBV6-5 and TRBJ2-2; tentatively, D is TRBD2 (6 bases). Sequencing was done on a sample of peripheral blood. The sequence came from a human donor in a cohort sampled during active COVID-19. The DNA for the CDR3 is TGTGCCAGCAGACTCAGGGAGGCCACCGGGGAGCTGTTTTTT. It is translated as CASRLREATGELFF.